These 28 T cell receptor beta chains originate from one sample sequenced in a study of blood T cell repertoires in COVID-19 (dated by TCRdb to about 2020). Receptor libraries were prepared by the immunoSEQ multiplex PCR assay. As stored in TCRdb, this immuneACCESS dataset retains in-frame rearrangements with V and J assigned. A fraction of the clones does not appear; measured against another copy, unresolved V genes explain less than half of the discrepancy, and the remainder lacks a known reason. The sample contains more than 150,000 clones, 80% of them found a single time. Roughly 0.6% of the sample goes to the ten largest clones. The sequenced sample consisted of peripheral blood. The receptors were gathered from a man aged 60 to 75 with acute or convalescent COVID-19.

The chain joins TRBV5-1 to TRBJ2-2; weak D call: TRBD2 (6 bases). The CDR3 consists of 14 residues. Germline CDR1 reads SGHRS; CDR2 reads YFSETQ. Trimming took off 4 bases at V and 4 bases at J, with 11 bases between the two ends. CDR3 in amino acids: CASSGGFGTGELFF. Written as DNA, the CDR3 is TGCGCCAGCAGCGGAGGGTTCGGCACCGGGGAGCTGTTTTTT.

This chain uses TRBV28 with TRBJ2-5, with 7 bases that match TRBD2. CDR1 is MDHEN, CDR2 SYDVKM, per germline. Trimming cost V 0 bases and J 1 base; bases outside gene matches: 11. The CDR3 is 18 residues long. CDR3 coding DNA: TGTGCCAGCAGTTTATGGGGGGGTCTAGCGGATTTCCAAGAGACCCAGTACTTC. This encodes CASSLWGGLADFQETQYF.

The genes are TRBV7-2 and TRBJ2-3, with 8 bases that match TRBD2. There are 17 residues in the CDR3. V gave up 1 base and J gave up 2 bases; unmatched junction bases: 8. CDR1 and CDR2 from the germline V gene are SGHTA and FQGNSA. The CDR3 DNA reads TGTGCCAGCAGCTTAGTGGCTAGCGGGTATCTCACAGATACGCAGTATTTT. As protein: CASSLVASGYLTDTQYF.

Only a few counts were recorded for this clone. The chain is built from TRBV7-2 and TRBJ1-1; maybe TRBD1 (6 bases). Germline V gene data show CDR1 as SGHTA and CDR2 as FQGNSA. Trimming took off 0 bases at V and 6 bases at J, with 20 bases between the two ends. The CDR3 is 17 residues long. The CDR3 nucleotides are TGTGCCAGCAGCTTAGCTAATCTGGGGACAACAGTCCCTGAAGCTTTCTTT. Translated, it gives CASSLANLGTTVPEAFF.

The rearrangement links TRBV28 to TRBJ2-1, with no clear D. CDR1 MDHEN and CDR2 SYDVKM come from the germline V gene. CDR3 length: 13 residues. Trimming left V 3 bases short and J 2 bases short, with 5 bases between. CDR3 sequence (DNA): TGTGCCAGCAGTTTTCAGGCCTACAATGAGCAGTTCTTC. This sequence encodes CASSFQAYNEQFF.

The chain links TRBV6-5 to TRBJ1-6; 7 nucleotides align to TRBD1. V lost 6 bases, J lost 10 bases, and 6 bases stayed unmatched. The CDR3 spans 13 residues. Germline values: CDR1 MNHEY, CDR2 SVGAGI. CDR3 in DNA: TGTGCCAGCAGCCCGGGACAGCTCTCACCCCTCCACTTT. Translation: CASSPGQLSPLHF.

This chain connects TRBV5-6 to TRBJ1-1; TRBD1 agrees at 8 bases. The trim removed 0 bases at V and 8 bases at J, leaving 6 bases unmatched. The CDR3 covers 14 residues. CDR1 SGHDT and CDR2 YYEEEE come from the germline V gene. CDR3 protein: CASSLDRGKLEAFF. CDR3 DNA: TGTGCCAGCAGCTTGGACAGGGGGAAATTAGAAGCTTTCTTT.

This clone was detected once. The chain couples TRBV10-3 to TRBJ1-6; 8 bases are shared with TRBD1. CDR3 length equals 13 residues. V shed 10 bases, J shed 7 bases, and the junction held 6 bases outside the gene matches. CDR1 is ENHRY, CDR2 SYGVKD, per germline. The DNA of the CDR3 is TGTGCCACCCGGACAGGGTTAAATTCACCCCTCCACTTT. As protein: CATRTGLNSPLHF.

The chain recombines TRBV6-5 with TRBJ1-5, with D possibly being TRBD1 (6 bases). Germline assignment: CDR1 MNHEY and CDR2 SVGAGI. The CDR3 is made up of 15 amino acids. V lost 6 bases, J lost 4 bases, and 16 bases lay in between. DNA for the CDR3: TGTGCCAGCAGGGCCTCGGGAGGGGGGAATCAGCCCCAGCATTTT. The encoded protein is CASRASGGGNQPQHF.

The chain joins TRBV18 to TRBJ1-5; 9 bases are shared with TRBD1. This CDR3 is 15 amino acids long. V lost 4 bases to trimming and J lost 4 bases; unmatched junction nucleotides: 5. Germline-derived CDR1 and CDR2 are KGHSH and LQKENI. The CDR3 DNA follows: TGTGCCAGCTCACAGGGACAGGGCGGGAATCAGCCCCAGCATTTT. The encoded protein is CASSQGQGGNQPQHF.

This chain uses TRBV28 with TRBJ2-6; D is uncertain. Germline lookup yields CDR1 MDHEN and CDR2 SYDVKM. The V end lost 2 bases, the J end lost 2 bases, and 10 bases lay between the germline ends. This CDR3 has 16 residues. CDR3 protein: CASSLGEMAGANVLTF. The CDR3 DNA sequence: TGTGCCAGCAGTTTAGGAGAGATGGCTGGGGCCAACGTCCTGACTTTC. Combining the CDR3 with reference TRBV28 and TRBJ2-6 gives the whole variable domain DVKVTQSSRYLVKRTGEKVFLECVQDMDHENMFWYRQDPGLGLRLIYFSYDVKMKEKGDIPEGYSVSREKKERFSLILESASTNQTSMYLCASSLGEMAGANVLTFGAGSRLTVL.

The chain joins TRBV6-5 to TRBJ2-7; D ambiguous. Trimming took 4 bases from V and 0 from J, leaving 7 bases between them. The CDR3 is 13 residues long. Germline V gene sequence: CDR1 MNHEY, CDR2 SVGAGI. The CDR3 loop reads CASSSTVSYEQYF. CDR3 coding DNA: TGTGCCAGCAGTTCCACAGTCTCCTACGAGCAGTACTTC.

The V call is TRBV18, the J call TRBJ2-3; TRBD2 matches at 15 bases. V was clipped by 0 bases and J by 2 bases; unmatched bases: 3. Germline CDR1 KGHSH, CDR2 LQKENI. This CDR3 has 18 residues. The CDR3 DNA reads TGTGCCAGCTCACCACCGGGACTAGCGGGGGGAAACACAGATACGCAGTATTTT. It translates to CASSPPGLAGGNTDTQYF.

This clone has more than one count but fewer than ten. The CDR3 protein is CASAPGWRETQYF. In nucleotides, the CDR3 is TGTGCCAGTGCCCCCGGCTGGAGAGAGACCCAGTACTTC. This sequence joins TRBV27 and TRBJ2-5; D ambiguous. CDR1 MNHEY and CDR2 SMNVEV come from the germline V gene (reference sequence). Trimming left V 9 bases short and J 4 bases short, with 15 bases between. The CDR3 covers 13 residues.

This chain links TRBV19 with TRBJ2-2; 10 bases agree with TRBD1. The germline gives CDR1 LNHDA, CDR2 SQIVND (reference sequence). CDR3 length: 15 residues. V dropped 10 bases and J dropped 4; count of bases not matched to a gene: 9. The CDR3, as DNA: TGTGCCACTACAGACAGGGGGCTGATCACCGGGGAGCTGTTTTTT. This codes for CATTDRGLITGELFF.

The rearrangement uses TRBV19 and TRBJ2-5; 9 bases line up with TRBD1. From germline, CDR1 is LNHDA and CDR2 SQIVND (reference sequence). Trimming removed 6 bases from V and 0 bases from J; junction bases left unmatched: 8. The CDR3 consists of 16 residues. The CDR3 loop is CASRRGTGQYQETQYF. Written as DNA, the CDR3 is TGTGCCAGTAGGCGAGGGACAGGGCAGTACCAAGAGACCCAGTACTTC.

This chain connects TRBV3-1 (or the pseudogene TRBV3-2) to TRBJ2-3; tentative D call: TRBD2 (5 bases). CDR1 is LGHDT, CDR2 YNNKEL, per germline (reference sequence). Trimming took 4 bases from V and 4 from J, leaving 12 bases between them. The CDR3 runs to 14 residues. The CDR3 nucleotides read TGTGCCAGCAGCCCGATGCGAGCGGCAGATACGCAGTATTTT. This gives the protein CASSPMRAADTQYF.

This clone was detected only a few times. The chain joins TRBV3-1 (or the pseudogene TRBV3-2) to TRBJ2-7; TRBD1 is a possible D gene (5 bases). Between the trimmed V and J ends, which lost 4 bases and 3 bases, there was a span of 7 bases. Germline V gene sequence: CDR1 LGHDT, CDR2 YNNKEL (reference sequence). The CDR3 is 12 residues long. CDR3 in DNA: TGTGCCAGCAGCCGACAGTTCTACGAGCAGTACTTC. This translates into CASSRQFYEQYF.

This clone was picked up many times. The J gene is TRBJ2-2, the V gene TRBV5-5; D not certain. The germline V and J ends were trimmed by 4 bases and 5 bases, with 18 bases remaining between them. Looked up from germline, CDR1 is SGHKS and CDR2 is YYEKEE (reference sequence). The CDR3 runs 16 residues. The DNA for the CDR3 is TGTGCCAGCAGCCCCCGCACCGGTGTCGAGACCGGGGAGCTGTTTTTT. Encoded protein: CASSPRTGVETGELFF.

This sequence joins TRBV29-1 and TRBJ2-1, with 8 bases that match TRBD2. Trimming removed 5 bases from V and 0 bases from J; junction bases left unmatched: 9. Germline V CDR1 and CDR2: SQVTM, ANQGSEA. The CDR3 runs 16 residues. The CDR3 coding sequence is TGCAGCGTTATTTGGACTAGCCCCATCTCCTACAATGAGCAGTTCTTC. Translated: CSVIWTSPISYNEQFF.

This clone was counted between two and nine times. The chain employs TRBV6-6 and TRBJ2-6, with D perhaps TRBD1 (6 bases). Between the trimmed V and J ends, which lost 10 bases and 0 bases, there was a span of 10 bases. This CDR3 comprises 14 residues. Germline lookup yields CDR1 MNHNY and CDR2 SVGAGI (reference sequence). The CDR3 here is CATKDSSGANVLTF. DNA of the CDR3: TGTGCCACCAAGGACAGCTCTGGGGCCAACGTCCTGACTTTC.

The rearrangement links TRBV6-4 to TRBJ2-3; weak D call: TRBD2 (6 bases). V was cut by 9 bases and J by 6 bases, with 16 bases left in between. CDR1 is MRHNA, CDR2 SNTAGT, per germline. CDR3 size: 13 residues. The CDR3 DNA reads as TGTGCCAGTGCGGGATACAAAGGGGATACGCAGTATTTT. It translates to CASAGYKGDTQYF.

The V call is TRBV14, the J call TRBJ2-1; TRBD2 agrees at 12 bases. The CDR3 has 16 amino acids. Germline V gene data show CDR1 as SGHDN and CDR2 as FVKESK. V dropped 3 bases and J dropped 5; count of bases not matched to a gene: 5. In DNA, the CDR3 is TGTGCCAGCAGCCAGAGGAGACTAGCGGGAGACAATGAGCAGTTCTTC. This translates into CASSQRRLAGDNEQFF.

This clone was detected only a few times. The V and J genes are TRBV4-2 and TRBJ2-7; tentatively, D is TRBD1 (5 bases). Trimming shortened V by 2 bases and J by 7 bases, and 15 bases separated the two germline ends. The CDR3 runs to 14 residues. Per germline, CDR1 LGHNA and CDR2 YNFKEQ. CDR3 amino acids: CASSQQQGRDEQYF. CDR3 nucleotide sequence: TGTGCCAGCAGCCAACAGCAGGGCAGGGATGAGCAGTACTTC.

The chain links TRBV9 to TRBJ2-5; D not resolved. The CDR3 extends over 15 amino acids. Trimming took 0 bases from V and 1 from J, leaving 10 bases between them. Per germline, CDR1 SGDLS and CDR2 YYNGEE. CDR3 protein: CASSVDQATQETQYF. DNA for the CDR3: TGTGCCAGCAGCGTAGACCAGGCGACCCAAGAGACCCAGTACTTC.

CDR3 loop: CASSYSQASSGNTIYF. CDR3 bases: TGTGCCAGCAGTTACTCGCAGGCGAGCTCTGGAAACACCATATATTTT. This chain uses TRBV6-5 with TRBJ1-3; D not certain. CDR3 length: 16 amino acids. Germline CDR1 and CDR2: MNHEY and SVGAGI. V was cut by 0 bases and J by 0 bases, with 9 bases left in between.

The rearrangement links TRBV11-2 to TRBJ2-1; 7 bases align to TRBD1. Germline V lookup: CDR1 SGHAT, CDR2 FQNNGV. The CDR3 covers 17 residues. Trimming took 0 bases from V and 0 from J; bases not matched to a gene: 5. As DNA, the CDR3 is TGTGCCAGCAGCTTAGAGGGACAGATGAGCTCCTACAATGAGCAGTTCTTC. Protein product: CASSLEGQMSSYNEQFF.

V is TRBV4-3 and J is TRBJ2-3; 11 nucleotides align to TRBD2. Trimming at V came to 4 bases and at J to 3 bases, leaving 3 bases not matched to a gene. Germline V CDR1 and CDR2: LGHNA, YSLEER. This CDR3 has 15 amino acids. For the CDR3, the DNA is TGCGCCAGCAGCCTTAGCGGGGGGGGAACAGATACGCAGTATTTT. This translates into CASSLSGGGTDTQYF.